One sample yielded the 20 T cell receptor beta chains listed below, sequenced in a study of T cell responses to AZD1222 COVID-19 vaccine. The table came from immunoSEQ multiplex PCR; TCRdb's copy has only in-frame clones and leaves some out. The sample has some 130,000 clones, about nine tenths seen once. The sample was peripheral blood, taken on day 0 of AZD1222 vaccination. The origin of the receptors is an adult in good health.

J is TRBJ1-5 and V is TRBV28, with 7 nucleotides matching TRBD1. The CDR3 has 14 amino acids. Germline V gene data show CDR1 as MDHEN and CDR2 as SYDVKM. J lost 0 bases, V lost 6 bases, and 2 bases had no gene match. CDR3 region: CASRTGHSNQPQHF. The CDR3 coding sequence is TGTGCCAGCAGGACAGGGCATAGCAATCAGCCCCAGCATTTT. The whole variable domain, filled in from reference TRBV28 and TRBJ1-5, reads DVKVTQSSRYLVKRTGEKVFLECVQDMDHENMFWYRQDPGLGLRLIYFSYDVKMKEKGDIPEGYSVSREKKERFSLILESASTNQTSMYLCASRTGHSNQPQHFGDGTRLSIL.

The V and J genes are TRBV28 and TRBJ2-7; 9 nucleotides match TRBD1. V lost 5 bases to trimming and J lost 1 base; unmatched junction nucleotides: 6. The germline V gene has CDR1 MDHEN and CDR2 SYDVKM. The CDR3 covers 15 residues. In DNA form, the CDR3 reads TGTGCCAGCAGTATAACAGGGGGCAAATCCTACGAGCAGTACTTC. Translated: CASSITGGKSYEQYF.

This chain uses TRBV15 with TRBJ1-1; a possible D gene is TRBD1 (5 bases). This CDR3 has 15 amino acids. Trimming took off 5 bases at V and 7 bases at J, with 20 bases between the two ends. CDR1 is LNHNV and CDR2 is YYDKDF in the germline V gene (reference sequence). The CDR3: CATSPPRGGMFEAFF. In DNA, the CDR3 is TGTGCCACCAGCCCTCCCCGGGGGGGGATGTTTGAAGCTTTCTTT.

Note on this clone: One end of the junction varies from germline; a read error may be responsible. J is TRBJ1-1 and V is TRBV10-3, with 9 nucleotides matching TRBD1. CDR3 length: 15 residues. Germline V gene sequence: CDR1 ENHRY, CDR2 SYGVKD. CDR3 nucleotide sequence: TGTGCCATCAGTCGGGGACAGGGATCGAACGCTGAAGCTTTCTTT. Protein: CAISRGQGSNAEAFF.

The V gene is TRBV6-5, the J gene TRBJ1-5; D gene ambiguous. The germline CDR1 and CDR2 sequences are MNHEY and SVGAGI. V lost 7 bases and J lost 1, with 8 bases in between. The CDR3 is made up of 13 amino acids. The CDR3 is CASILESNQPQHF. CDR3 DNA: TGTGCCAGCATACTCGAGAGCAATCAGCCCCAGCATTTT.

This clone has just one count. This CDR3 is CAWSQGAGQPQHF. The CDR3 coding sequence is TGTGCCTGGTCACAGGGGGCAGGTCAGCCCCAGCATTTT. The V gene is TRBV30, the J gene TRBJ1-5; 9 nucleotides agree with TRBD1. Germline V gene lookup returns CDR1 GTSNPN and CDR2 SVGIG (reference sequence). The CDR3 extends over 13 amino acids. Unmatched junction bases numbered 5, after V lost 5 bases and J lost 6 bases.

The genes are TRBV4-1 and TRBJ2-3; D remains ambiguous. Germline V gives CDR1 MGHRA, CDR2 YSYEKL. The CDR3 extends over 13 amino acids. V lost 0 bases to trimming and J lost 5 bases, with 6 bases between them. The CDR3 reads CASSQEAQDTQYF. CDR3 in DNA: TGCGCCAGCAGCCAAGAAGCGCAAGATACGCAGTATTTT.

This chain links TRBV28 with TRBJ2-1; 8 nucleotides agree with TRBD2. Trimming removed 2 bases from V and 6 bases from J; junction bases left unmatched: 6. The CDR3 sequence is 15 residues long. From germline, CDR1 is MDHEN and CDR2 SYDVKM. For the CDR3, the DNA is TGTGCCAGCAGTTTACTAGCGGGCGCTTCCAATGAGCAGTTCTTC. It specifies CASSLLAGASNEQFF. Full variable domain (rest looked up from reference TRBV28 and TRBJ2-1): DVKVTQSSRYLVKRTGEKVFLECVQDMDHENMFWYRQDPGLGLRLIYFSYDVKMKEKGDIPEGYSVSREKKERFSLILESASTNQTSMYLCASSLLAGASNEQFFGPGTRLTVL.

The CDR3 region is CASSPSQGSSPLHF. The CDR3 DNA is TGTGCCAGCAGCCCCTCGCAGGGGAGTTCACCCCTCCACTTT. V gene TRBV4-2 combines with J gene TRBJ1-6; possible D gene TRBD1, 6 bases. V lost 4 bases and J 9 bases, leaving 13 bases between the germline ends. The length of the CDR3 is 14 residues. CDR1 is LGHNA and CDR2 is YNFKEQ in the germline V gene.

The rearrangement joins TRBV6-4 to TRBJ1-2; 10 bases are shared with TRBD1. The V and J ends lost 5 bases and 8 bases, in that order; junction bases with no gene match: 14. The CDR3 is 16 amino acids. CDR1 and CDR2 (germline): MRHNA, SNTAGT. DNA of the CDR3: TGTGCCAGCAGTCCTGGGAACCGGGACAGGGGTAAAGGCTACACCTTC. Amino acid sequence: CASSPGNRDRGKGYTF.

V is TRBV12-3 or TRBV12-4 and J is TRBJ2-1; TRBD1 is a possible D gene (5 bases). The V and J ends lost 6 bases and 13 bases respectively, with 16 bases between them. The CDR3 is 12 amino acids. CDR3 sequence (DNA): TGTGCCAGCAGCTCCTCAGGGTGGAAACAGTTCTTC. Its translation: CASSSSGWKQFF.

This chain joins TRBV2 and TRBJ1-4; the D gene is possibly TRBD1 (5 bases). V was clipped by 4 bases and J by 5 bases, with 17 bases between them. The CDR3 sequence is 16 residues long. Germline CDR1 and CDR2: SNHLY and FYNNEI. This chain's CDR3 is CASSGLGQGVNEKLFF. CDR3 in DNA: TGTGCCAGCAGTGGGCTCGGGCAGGGAGTGAATGAAAAACTGTTTTTT.

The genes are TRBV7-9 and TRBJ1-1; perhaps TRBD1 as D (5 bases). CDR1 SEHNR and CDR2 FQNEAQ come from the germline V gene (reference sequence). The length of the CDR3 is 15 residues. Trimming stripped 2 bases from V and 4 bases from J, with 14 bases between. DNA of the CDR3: TGTGCCAGCAGCTTATTGGGACTCGGAGGCACTGAAGCTTTCTTT. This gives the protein CASSLLGLGGTEAFF.

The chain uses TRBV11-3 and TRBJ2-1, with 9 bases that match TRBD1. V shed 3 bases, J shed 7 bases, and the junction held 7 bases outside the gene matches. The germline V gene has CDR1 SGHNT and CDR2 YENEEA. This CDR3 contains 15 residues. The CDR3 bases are TGTGCCAGCAGCTTGGACGGGACAGGGAATAATGAGCAGTTCTTC. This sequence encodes CASSLDGTGNNEQFF. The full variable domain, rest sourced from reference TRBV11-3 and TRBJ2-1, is EAGVVQSPRYKIIEKKQPVAFWCNPISGHNTLYWYLQNLGQGPELLIRYENEEAVDDSQLPKDRFSAERLKGVDSTLKIQPAELGDSAVYLCASSLDGTGNNEQFFGPGTRLTVL.

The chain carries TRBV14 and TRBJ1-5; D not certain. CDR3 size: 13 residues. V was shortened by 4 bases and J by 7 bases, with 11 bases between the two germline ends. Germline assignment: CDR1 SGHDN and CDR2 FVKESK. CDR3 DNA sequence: TGTGCCAGCAGCCCGGGTGCCCGACAGCCCCAGCATTTT. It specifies CASSPGARQPQHF. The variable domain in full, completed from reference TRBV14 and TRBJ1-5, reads EAGVTQFPSHSVIEKGQTVTLRCDPISGHDNLYWYRRVMGKEIKFLLHFVKESKQDESGMPNNRFLAERTGGTYSTLKVQPAELEDSGVYFCASSPGARQPQHFGDGTRLSIL.

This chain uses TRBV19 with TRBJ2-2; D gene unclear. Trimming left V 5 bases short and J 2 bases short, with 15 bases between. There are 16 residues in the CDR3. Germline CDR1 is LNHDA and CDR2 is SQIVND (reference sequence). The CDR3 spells CASSLPPGTNTGELFF. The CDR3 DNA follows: TGTGCCAGTAGTCTCCCGCCGGGTACAAACACCGGGGAGCTGTTTTTT.

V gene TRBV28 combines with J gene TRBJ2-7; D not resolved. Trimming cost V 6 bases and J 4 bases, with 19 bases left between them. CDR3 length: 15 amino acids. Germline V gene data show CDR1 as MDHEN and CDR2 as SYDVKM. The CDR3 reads CASSPPTPMGYEQYF. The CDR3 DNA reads TGTGCCAGCAGCCCCCCCACACCGATGGGATACGAGCAGTACTTC.

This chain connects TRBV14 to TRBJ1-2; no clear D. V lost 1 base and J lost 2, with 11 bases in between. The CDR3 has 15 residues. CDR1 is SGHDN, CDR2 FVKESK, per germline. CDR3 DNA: TGTGCCAGCAGCCAAGGATCTGCTCTCAACTATGGCTACACCTTC. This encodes CASSQGSALNYGYTF.

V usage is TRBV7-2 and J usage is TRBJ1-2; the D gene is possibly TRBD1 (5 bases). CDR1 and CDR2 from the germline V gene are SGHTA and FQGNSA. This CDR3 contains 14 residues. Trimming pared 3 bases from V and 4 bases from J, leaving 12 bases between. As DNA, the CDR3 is TGTGCCAGCAGCTTGGGGCGGCAGTCCTATGGCTACACCTTC. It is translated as CASSLGRQSYGYTF.

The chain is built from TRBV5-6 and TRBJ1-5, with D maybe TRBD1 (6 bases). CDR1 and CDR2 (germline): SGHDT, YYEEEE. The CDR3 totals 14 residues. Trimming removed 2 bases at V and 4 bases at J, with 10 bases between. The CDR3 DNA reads TGTGCCAGCAGCTTAGTGGACAGTAATCAGCCCCAGCATTTT. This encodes CASSLVDSNQPQHF. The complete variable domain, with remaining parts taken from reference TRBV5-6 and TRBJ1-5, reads DAGVTQSPTHLIKTRGQQVTLRCSPKSGHDTVSWYQQALGQGPQFIFQYYEEEERQRGNFPDRFSGHQFPNYSSELNVNALLLGDSALYLCASSLVDSNQPQHFGDGTRLSIL.